Shown below are 3 T cell receptor beta chains from a single sample sequenced in a study of blood T cell repertoires in COVID-19 (TCRdb year 2020). Libraries were prepared through the immunoSEQ multiplex PCR assay. Drawn from immuneACCESS, this table holds only the in-frame rearrangements with V and J called that TCRdb kept. Clones are partly lost; checked studies trace under half to an unresolved V gene and leave the rest unexplained. Recorded for this sample are about 260,000 clones; approximately 86% of them occurred a single time. In total, the top ten clones hold about 2% of the sample. Sequencing used peripheral blood. The receptors stem from a woman aged 45-65 years who had recovered from COVID-19.

The gene calls are TRBV10-3 and TRBJ2-3; TRBD1 might be the D (5 bases). Germline V gene data show CDR1 as ENHRY and CDR2 as SYGVKD. The CDR3 is made up of 15 amino acids. Trimming stripped 8 bases from V and 0 bases from J, with 15 bases between. For the CDR3, the DNA is TGTGCCATCCGCCCTGGGGCACCTAGCACAGATACGCAGTATTTT. As protein: CAIRPGAPSTDTQYF.

V and J are TRBV5-1 and TRBJ2-7; 7 bases are shared with TRBD1. Germline lookup yields CDR1 SGHRS and CDR2 YFSETQ. J was trimmed by 2 bases and V by 4 bases; bases with no gene match: 9. CDR3 length equals 15 residues. CDR3 region: CASSPGQAFTYEQYF. For the CDR3, the DNA is TGCGCCAGCAGCCCAGGACAGGCTTTTACCTACGAGCAGTACTTC.

V and J are TRBV5-1 and TRBJ2-2; D remains unclear. V was cut by 1 base and J by 4 bases, with 5 bases left in between. This CDR3 is built from 13 residues. Per the germline V gene, CDR1 is SGHRS and CDR2 is YFSETQ. The chain's CDR3 is CASSLPITGELFF. The CDR3 nucleotides read TGCGCCAGCAGCTTGCCTATCACCGGGGAGCTGTTTTTT.